What follows is one T cell receptor (beta chain) and its context. The antigen is unknown. The data belong to a study of cytomegalovirus exposure and HLA in healthy donors. General observations from the study: Cytomegalovirus status, reportedly, was diagnosed with high specificity and sensitivity by the classifier. Per a later analysis, HLA-associated TCR beta chains showed more clonal expansion than other, equally common TCR beta chains.

The PCR ran on 60 Vbeta and 13 Jbeta primers. Here immunoSEQ multiplex PCR was the method, and the copy in TCRdb shows in-frame clones only, minus some. The sample holds 180,000 or so clones, about 75% seen once. This CDR3 spans 14 amino acids. Germline V gene data show CDR1 as SEHNR and CDR2 as FQNEAQ (reference sequence). The V gene lost 3 bases and the J gene lost 2 bases, with 11 bases spanning the gap. Sequencing was performed on PBMCs. The receptor was isolated from a middle-aged woman in good health and CMV-seropositive. The genes are TRBV7-9 and TRBJ2-7, with a tentative D call TRBD1 (6 bases). The CDR3 DNA sequence: TGTGCCAGCAGCTTTAGTTCAGGGGCCTACGAGCAGTACTTC. The encoded protein is CASSFSSGAYEQYF.